A single sample gave rise to the 25 T cell receptor beta chains below, sequenced in a study of T cell responses to AZD1222 COVID-19 vaccine. Here immunoSEQ multiplex PCR was the method, and the copy in TCRdb shows in-frame clones only, minus some. Of roughly 150,000 clones in the sample, roughly 92% were seen once. This material consisted of peripheral blood, taken on day 0 of AZD1222 vaccination. The receptors were gathered from an adult in good health.

The V and J genes are TRBV18 and TRBJ2-7; 9 bases match TRBD1. From germline, CDR1 is KGHSH and CDR2 LQKENI. The CDR3 contains 16 residues. J lost 3 bases, V lost 6 bases, and 12 bases had no gene match. The CDR3 DNA sequence: TGTGCCAGCTCCAGCAATCACAGGGGGCGAGTCTACGAGCAGTACTTC. Residues: CASSSNHRGRVYEQYF.

V usage is TRBV7-8 and J usage is TRBJ2-3, with D hard to call. V was trimmed by 8 bases and J by 0 bases, leaving 12 bases between them. From germline, CDR1 is SGHVS and CDR2 FQNEAQ. This CDR3 has 14 amino acids. CDR3 bases: TGTGCCAGCCGCGAAAGGAGAAGCACAGATACGCAGTATTTT. It specifies CASRERRSTDTQYF.

This clone showed up just once. This sequence joins TRBV2 and TRBJ2-7; TRBD1 matches at 7 bases. The CDR3 is 12 amino acids. Germline V gives CDR1 SNHLY, CDR2 FYNNEI. CDR3 sequence (DNA): TGTGCGGCCGGCAGGGGGTCGTACGAGCAGTACTTC. Translation: CAAGRGSYEQYF.

The chain uses TRBV3-1 (or the pseudogene TRBV3-2) and TRBJ2-7, with D perhaps matching TRBD1 (5 bases). V was trimmed by 4 bases and J by 4 bases, leaving 14 bases between them. Germline CDR1 and CDR2: LGHDT and YNNKEL (reference sequence). The CDR3 runs to 14 residues. The CDR3 DNA follows: TGTGCCAGCAGCCTACCTGACAGACCTTACGAGCAGTACTTC. This sequence encodes CASSLPDRPYEQYF.

The rearrangement uses TRBV19 and TRBJ1-4, with D unresolved. Trimming pared 6 bases from V and 3 bases from J, leaving 11 bases between. Germline CDR1 LNHDA, CDR2 SQIVND (reference sequence). The CDR3 runs to 14 residues. CDR3 loop: CASSLIGPNEKLFF. CDR3 DNA sequence: TGTGCCAGTAGCCTCATCGGGCCTAATGAAAAACTGTTTTTT.

The rearrangement links TRBV7-9 to TRBJ2-6, with a weak D call TRBD1 (6 bases). Germline V gene sequence: CDR1 SEHNR, CDR2 FQNEAQ (reference sequence). The V end lost 4 bases, the J end lost 2 bases, and 9 bases lay between the germline ends. There are 15 residues in the CDR3. The CDR3 is CASSSQGTGANVLTF. The CDR3, as DNA: TGTGCCAGCAGCTCGCAGGGGACTGGGGCCAACGTCCTGACTTTC.

This clone is a singleton in its sample. The chain couples TRBV30 to TRBJ2-2; 9 bases are a match to TRBD2. J was trimmed by 0 bases and V by 8 bases; bases with no gene match: 4. Germline V gene lookup returns CDR1 GTSNPN and CDR2 SVGIG (reference sequence). The CDR3 runs to 14 residues. The CDR3 DNA sequence: TGTGCCGGAACTAGCGGGCCGAACACCGGGGAGCTGTTTTTT. Translating it yields CAGTSGPNTGELFF.

The gene calls are TRBV30 and TRBJ1-6; D uncertain. The CDR3 is 13 residues long. Germline loops: CDR1 GTSNPN, CDR2 SVGIG (reference sequence). Trimming cost V 1 base and J 14 bases, with 15 bases left between them. CDR3 in DNA: TGTGCCTGGAGTGCTGTGAGGTTTATGACCCTCCACTTT. Its translation is CAWSAVRFMTLHF.

The chain combines TRBV11-2 with TRBJ1-1, with 8 bases identical to TRBD1. The CDR3 contains 18 residues. The junction had 16 bases not matched to a gene; V was cut back by 5 bases and J by 2 bases. Germline V lookup: CDR1 SGHAT, CDR2 FQNNGV. Here the CDR3 DNA reads TGTGCCAGCAGCCCAATGGGACAGGCCCTTCCCCCTAACACTGAAGCTTTCTTT. Translated, it gives CASSPMGQALPPNTEAFF.

The rearrangement uses TRBV7-3 and TRBJ2-5, with 9 positions matching TRBD2. From germline, CDR1 is SGHTA and CDR2 FQGTGA. The CDR3 has 16 residues. The V gene end was trimmed by 5 bases and the J gene end by 1 base; junction bases not matched to a gene: 8. In DNA form, the CDR3 reads TGTGCCAGCAGCAAAGGAGTAGCGGGAGCCCAAGAGACCCAGTACTTC. This gives the protein CASSKGVAGAQETQYF.

The J gene is TRBJ2-5, the V gene TRBV13, with TRBD2 matching 7 bases. Germline CDR1 and CDR2: PRHDT and FYEKMQ (reference sequence). The CDR3 is made up of 13 amino acids. Germline trimming cut 3 bases from V and 3 bases from J; bases unmatched to any gene: 1. CDR3 protein: CASSFGLEETQYF. Here the CDR3 DNA reads TGTGCCAGCAGCTTCGGACTAGAAGAGACCCAGTACTTC. The variable domain in full, completed from reference TRBV13 and TRBJ2-5, reads AAGVIQSPRHLIKEKRETATLKCYPIPRHDTVYWYQQGPGQDPQFLISFYEKMQSDKGSIPDRFSAQQFSDYHSELNMSSLELGDSALYFCASSFGLEETQYFGPGTRLLVL.

CDR3 bases: TGTGCCAGCAGCCCCGAGGGATTTAGCGCGGAGACCCAGTACTTC. It translates to CASSPEGFSAETQYF. The V call is TRBV7-2, the J call TRBJ2-5; possible D gene TRBD2, 5 bases. This CDR3 comprises 15 residues. V lost 5 bases and J lost 5, with 18 bases in between. CDR1 and CDR2 from the germline V gene are SGHTA and FQGNSA.

The rearrangement joins TRBV6-1 to TRBJ1-3; D not resolved. Trimming cost V 3 bases and J 0 bases, with 9 bases left between them. CDR1 and CDR2 from the germline V gene are MNHNS and SASEGT. The CDR3 totals 15 residues. The CDR3 nucleotides read TGTGCCAGCAGTGACCAGGCCGGCTCTGGAAACACCATATATTTT. Encoded protein: CASSDQAGSGNTIYF.

V gene TRBV6-2 or TRBV6-3 combines with J gene TRBJ2-2; tentatively, D is TRBD2 (6 bases). V was trimmed by 4 bases and J by 5 bases, leaving 20 bases between them. The CDR3 has 17 amino acids. The germline V gene has CDR1 MNHEY and CDR2 SVGEGT. In DNA form, the CDR3 reads TGTGCCAGCAGTTGGGGCACGGTTTGGAGGGAGACCGGGGAGCTGTTTTTT. As protein: CASSWGTVWRETGELFF.

Here the CDR3 reads CASGDSYYEQYF. CDR3 sequence (DNA): TGTGCCAGTGGGGACAGTTACTACGAGCAGTACTTC. This chain joins TRBV19 and TRBJ2-7; the match to TRBD1 covers 7 bases. Trimming took 8 bases from V and 3 from J; bases not matched to a gene: 4. CDR3 length equals 12 residues. CDR1 and CDR2 from the germline V gene are LNHDA and SQIVND (reference sequence).

The rearrangement joins TRBV27 to TRBJ2-3, with 10 bases lining up with TRBD2. The V segment lost 4 bases and the J segment 0 bases; nucleotides outside the gene matches: 7. The CDR3 covers 17 residues. Germline V CDR1 and CDR2: MNHEY, SMNVEV (reference sequence). This chain's CDR3 is CASSSLAGYSSTDTQYF. Written as DNA, the CDR3 is TGTGCCAGCAGTTCACTAGCGGGGTACTCTAGCACAGATACGCAGTATTTT.

The chain is built from TRBV12-3 or TRBV12-4 and TRBJ2-5; D not resolved. The CDR3 length is 13 residues. The V end was cut by 6 bases, the J end by 4 bases, with 12 bases between. CDR3 sequence: CASRSPLRETQYF. The CDR3 coding sequence is TGTGCCAGCAGGTCCCCCCTAAGAGAGACCCAGTACTTC.

This clone appeared once. J is TRBJ2-3 and V is TRBV4-1; 13 bases are a match to TRBD2. The V gene's germline CDR1 is MGHRA and CDR2 YSYEKL. This CDR3 has 18 amino acids. After removal of 3 bases from V and 6 bases from J, the junction contained 12 bases not matched to a gene. The CDR3 sequence is CASSQVGLAGEFGDTQYF. CDR3 coding DNA: TGCGCCAGCAGCCAGGTTGGACTAGCGGGGGAATTTGGGGATACGCAGTATTTT.

This clone was observed once. V and J are TRBV12-5 and TRBJ2-5, with D perhaps TRBD2 (7 bases). The CDR3 spans 14 residues. Germline CDR1 LGHNT, CDR2 FRNRAP. V lost 5 bases and J 4 bases, leaving 14 bases between the germline ends. DNA of the CDR3: TGTGCTAGTGGTGGCAAGGGGGGGGTAGAGACCCAGTACTTC. Amino acids: CASGGKGGVETQYF.

This chain joins TRBV19 and TRBJ1-1; D unclear. The CDR3 totals 13 residues. Germline CDR1 is LNHDA and CDR2 is SQIVND (reference sequence). V lost 2 bases and J 4 bases, leaving 8 bases between the germline ends. CDR3 protein: CASSIRGGTEAFF. In DNA form, the CDR3 reads TGTGCCAGTAGTATACGGGGAGGCACTGAAGCTTTCTTT. The full variable domain, in which reference TRBV19 and TRBJ1-1 provide the parts outside the CDR3, is DGGITQSPKYLFRKEGQNVTLSCEQNLNHDAMYWYRQDPGQGLRLIYYSQIVNDFQKGDIAEGYSVSREKKESFPLTVTSAQKNPTAFYLCASSIRGGTEAFFGQGTRLTVV.

A few counts support this clone. The V call is TRBV7-9, the J call TRBJ2-7, with 8 nucleotides matching TRBD2. J was trimmed by 0 bases and V by 5 bases; bases with no gene match: 12. This CDR3 has 17 residues. Germline CDR1 SEHNR, CDR2 FQNEAQ (reference sequence). The CDR3 loop is CASSISGGKKDSYEQYF. For the CDR3, the DNA is TGTGCCAGCAGCATCAGCGGGGGAAAAAAAGACTCCTACGAGCAGTACTTC.

The rearrangement joins TRBV5-8 to TRBJ1-6; 10 positions agree with TRBD1. Trimming at V came to 4 bases and at J to 9 bases, leaving 7 bases not matched to a gene. The germline gives CDR1 SGHTS, CDR2 YDEGEE. The CDR3 consists of 15 residues. The CDR3 loop is CASSARQGASSPLHF. CDR3 coding DNA: TGTGCCAGCAGCGCCCGACAGGGGGCGAGTTCACCCCTCCACTTT.

The rearrangement uses TRBV4-1 and TRBJ2-5; D perhaps matches TRBD2 (6 bases). CDR3 size: 15 residues. Trimming removed 0 bases from V and 5 bases from J, with 13 bases in between. CDR1 is MGHRA, CDR2 YSYEKL, per germline. The CDR3, as DNA: TGCGCCAGCAGCCAAGAAGGAAGGGCGGGGGAGACCCAGTACTTC. Residues: CASSQEGRAGETQYF.

The gene calls are TRBV18 and TRBJ2-6; no definite D call. This CDR3 has 16 residues. V lost 2 bases and J 0 bases, leaving 8 bases between the germline ends. Germline V gene data show CDR1 as KGHSH and CDR2 as LQKENI. CDR3 loop: CASSPVIVSGANVLTF. For the CDR3, the DNA is TGTGCCAGCTCACCAGTTATTGTCTCTGGGGCCAACGTCCTGACTTTC.

The CDR3 reads CASSLARTSGSSTDTQYF. The CDR3, as DNA: TGCGCCAGCAGCTTGGCCCGGACTAGCGGATCTAGCACAGATACGCAGTATTTT. The chain links TRBV5-1 to TRBJ2-3; 10 positions match TRBD2. Germline V gene sequence: CDR1 SGHRS, CDR2 YFSETQ. V lost 0 bases, J lost 0 bases, and 7 bases stayed unmatched. This CDR3 is 18 amino acids long. The complete variable domain, with remaining parts taken from reference TRBV5-1 and TRBJ2-3, reads KAGVTQTPRYLIKTRGQQVTLSCSPISGHRSVSWYQQTPGQGLQFLFEYFSETQRNKGNFPGRFSGRQFSNSRSEMNVSTLELGDSALYLCASSLARTSGSSTDTQYFGPGTRLTVL.